The clone carrying this T cell receptor (beta chain) came up a few times. The study recruited people aged 18 to 89 years across about two dozen US areas. The assay was immunoSEQ multiplex PCR, and TCRdb's table has in-frame clones only and misses some. The table records approximately 310,000 clones, roughly 88% of them present only once. The data are from a study of blood T cell repertoires in COVID-19. For the study at large: Researchers got acute and convalescent COVID-19 samples from the United States, Italy and Spain. Sources were T cells, B-cell-depleted T cells, or PBMCs; the material itself was cDNA or gDNA.

Trimming removed 0 bases at V and 2 bases at J, with 6 bases between. This CDR3 is built from 14 residues. The germline CDR1 and CDR2 sequences are SGHRS and YFSETQ. This receptor was obtained from a man aged 30 to 39 who had recovered from COVID-19. Sequenced sample: PBMCs or T cells enriched from blood (not recorded which). The chain recombines TRBV5-1 with TRBJ1-3; possible D gene TRBD1, 5 bases. CDR3 amino acids: CASSLAQAGNTIYF. CDR3 coding DNA: TGCGCCAGCAGCTTGGCACAGGCTGGAAACACCATATATTTT.